This T cell receptor beta chain was identified during a study of CD8 T cells in ankylosing spondylitis. Study observations and caveats: The authors reported significant enrichment of disease-linked clones in matched ankylosing spondylitis synovial fluid. A subset of motif variants has previously been described in the synovial fluid and blood of reactive arthritis.

This clonotype was seen many times. Antigen specificity is unknown. TCRdb called the 5' RACE reads again in MiXCR, with one record for every CDR3 protein. The sample consists of roughly 250,000 distinct CDR3 sequences, 8.6% of them appearing once. Germline V gene sequence: CDR1 MNHEY, CDR2 SVGEGT. The CDR3 has 17 residues. The junction had 12 bases not matched to a gene; V was cut back by 6 bases and J by 3 bases. Sequenced input: blood, either unsorted or a sorted T cell fraction (not recorded which). The rearrangement links TRBV6-2 or TRBV6-3 to TRBJ2-1, with TRBD1 identical over 9 bases. This sequence was found in a male donor with ankylosing spondylitis or in good health (not recorded which). The CDR3 region is CASSGSWTGVDYNEQFF. As DNA, the CDR3 is TGTGCCAGCAGCGGGTCCTGGACAGGGGTGGACTACAATGAGCAGTTCTTC.